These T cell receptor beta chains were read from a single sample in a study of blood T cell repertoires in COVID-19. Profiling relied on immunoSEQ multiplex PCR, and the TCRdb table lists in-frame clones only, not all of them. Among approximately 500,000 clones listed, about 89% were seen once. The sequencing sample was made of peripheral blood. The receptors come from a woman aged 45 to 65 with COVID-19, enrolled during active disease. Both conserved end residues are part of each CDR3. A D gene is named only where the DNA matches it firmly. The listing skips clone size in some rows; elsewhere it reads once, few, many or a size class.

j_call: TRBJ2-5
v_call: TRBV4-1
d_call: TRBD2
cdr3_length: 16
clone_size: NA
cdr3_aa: CASSQSPGTSSETQYF
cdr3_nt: TGCGCCAGCAGCCAATCACCTGGGACTAGTAGCGAGACCCAGTACTTC

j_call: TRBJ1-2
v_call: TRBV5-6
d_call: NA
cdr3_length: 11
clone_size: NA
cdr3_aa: CASSLNYGYTF
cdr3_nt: TGTGCCAGCAGCCTTAACTATGGCTACACCTTC

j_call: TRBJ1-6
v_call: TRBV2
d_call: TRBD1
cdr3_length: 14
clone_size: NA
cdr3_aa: CASSQQGSNSPLHF
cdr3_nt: TGTGCCAGCAGCCAACAGGGGAGCAATTCACCCCTCCACTTT

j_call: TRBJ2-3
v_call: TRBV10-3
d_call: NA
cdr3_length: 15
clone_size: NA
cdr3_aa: CAISNGRGATDTQYF
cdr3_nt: TGTGCCATCAGTAACGGGAGAGGGGCCACAGATACGCAGTATTTT

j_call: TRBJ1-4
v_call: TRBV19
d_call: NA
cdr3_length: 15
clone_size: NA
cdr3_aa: CASRDTPEANEKLFF
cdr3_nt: TGTGCCAGTCGGGACACTCCGGAGGCTAATGAAAAACTGTTTTTT

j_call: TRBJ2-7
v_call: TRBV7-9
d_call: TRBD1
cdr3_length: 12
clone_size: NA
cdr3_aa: CASSMGTAEQYF
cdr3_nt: TGTGCCAGCAGTATGGGGACAGCCGAGCAGTACTTC

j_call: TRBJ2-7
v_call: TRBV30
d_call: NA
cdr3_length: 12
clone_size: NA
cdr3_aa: CAWSWPLGGQYF
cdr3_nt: TGTGCCTGGAGTTGGCCTCTGGGGGGGCAGTACTTC

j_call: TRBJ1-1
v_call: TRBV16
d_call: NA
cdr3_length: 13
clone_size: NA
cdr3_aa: CASSHVYGTEAFF
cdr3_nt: TGTGCCAGCAGCCACGTATACGGCACTGAAGCTTTCTTT

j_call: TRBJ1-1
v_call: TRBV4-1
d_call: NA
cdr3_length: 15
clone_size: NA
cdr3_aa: CASSLDSPMNTEAFF
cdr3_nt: TGCGCCAGCAGCCTAGACTCTCCTATGAACACTGAAGCTTTCTTT

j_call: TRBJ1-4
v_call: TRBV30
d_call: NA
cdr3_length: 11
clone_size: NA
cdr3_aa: CACYGGEKLFF
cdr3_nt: TGTGCCTGTTACGGGGGTGAAAAACTGTTTTTT

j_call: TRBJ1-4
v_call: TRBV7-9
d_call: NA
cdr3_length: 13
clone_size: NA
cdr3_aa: CASSLQTGEKLFF
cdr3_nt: TGTGCCAGCAGCTTACAGACCGGGGAAAAACTGTTTTTT

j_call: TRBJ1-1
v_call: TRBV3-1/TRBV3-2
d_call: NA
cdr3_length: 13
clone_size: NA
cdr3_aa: CASSQHQNTEAFF
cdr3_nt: TGTGCCAGCAGCCAACATCAGAACACTGAAGCTTTCTTT

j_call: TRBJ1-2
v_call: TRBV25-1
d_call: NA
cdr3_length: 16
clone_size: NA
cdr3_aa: CASSALQAPTNYGYTF
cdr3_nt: TGTGCCAGCAGTGCGTTACAGGCCCCTACTAACTATGGCTACACCTTC

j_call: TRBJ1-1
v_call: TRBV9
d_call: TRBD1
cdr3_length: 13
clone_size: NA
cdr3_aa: CASSRTGGSEAFF
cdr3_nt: TGTGCCAGCAGCCGAACAGGGGGGTCTGAAGCTTTCTTT

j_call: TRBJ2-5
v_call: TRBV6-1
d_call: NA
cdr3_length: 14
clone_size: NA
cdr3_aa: CASSDRTGGETQYF
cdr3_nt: TGTGCCAGCAGTGACAGGACGGGCGGGGAGACCCAGTACTTC

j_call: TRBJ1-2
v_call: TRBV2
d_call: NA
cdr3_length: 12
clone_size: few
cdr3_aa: CASTQLNYGYTF
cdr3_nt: TGTGCCAGCACACAGCTGAACTATGGCTACACCTTC

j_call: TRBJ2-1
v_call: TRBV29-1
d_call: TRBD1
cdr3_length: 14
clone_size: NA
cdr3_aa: CSVVGRGKTNEQFF
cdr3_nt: TGCAGCGTTGTAGGCAGGGGGAAGACAAATGAGCAGTTCTTC

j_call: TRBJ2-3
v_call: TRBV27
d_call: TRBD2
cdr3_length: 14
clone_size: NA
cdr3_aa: CASSLGLAGGSAYF
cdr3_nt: TGTGCCAGCAGTTTGGGACTAGCGGGGGGGTCGGCGTATTTT

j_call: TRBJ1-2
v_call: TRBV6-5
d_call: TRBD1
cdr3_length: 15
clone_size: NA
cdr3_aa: CASSYPGQGSDGYTF
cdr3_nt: TGTGCCAGCAGTTACCCCGGACAGGGTTCGGATGGCTACACCTTC

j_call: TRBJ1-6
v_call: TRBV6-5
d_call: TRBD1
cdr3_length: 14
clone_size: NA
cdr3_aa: CASTTQGAYSPLHF
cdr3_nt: TGTGCCAGCACCACCCAGGGGGCGTACTCACCCCTCCACTTT

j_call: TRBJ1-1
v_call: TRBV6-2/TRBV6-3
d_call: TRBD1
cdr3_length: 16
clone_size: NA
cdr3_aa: CASSPRQGGVDTEAFF
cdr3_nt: TGTGCCAGCAGCCCTAGACAGGGCGGGGTGGACACTGAAGCTTTCTTT

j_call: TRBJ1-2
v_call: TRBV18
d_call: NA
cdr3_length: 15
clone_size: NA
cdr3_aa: CASSPPSSSGHGYTF
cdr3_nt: TGTGCCAGCTCACCGCCCTCCAGCAGCGGTCATGGCTACACCTTC

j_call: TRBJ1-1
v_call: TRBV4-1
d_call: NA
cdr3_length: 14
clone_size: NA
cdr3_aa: CASSQATGAIEAFF
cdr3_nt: TGCGCCAGCAGCCAAGCAACAGGTGCGATCGAAGCTTTCTTT

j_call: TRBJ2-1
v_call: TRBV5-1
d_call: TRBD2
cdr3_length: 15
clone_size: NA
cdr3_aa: CASSLSLAGGNEQFF
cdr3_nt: TGCGCCAGCAGCTTGTCACTAGCGGGGGGGAATGAGCAGTTCTTC

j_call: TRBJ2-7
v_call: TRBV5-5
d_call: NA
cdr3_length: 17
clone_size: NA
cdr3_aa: CASSLGSPRGSSSEQYF
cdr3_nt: TGTGCCAGCAGCTTGGGGTCCCCCAGAGGTTCGTCCTCCGAGCAGTACTTC

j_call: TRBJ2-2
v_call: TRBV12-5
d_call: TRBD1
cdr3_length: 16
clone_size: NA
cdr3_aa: CASGSLTGRNTGELFF
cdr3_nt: TGTGCTAGTGGTTCCCTGACAGGGCGGAACACCGGGGAGCTGTTTTTT

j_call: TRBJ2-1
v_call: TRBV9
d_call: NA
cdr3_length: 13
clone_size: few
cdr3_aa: CASSVDSNNEQFF
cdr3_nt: TGTGCCAGCAGCGTTGACAGCAACAATGAGCAGTTCTTC

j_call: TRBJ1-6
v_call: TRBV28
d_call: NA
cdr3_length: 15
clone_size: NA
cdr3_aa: CASSPPGGYNSPLHF
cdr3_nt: TGTGCCAGCAGTCCCCCCGGGGGGTATAATTCACCCCTCCACTTT

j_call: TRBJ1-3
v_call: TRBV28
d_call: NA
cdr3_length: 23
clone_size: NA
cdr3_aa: CASSPPGRRMAVTNSVSGNTIYF
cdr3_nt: TGTGCCAGCAGTCCCCCAGGGAGGCGTATGGCCGTCACGAATTCAGTCTCTGGAAACACCATATATTTT

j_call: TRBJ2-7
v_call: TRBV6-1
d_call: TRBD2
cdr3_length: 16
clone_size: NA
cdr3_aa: CASSAPSGGRGYEQYF
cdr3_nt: TGTGCCAGCAGTGCCCCTAGCGGGGGCCGGGGGTACGAGCAGTACTTC

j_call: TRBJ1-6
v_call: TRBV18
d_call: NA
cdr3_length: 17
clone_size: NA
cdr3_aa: CASSPALAGSYNSPLHF
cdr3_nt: TGTGCCAGCTCTCCAGCCCTAGCCGGCTCCTATAATTCACCCCTCCACTTT

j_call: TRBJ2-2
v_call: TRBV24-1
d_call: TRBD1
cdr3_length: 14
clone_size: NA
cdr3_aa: CATSAPTGGGELFF
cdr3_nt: TGTGCCACCAGTGCCCCAACAGGGGGCGGGGAGCTGTTTTTT

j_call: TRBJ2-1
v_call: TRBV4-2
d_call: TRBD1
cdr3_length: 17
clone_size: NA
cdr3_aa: CASSQEGARGLKNEQFF
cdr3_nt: TGTGCCAGCAGCCAAGAGGGGGCCAGGGGGTTGAAAAATGAGCAGTTCTTC

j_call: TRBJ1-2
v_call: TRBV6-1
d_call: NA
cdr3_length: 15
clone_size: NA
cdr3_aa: CASSELQATNYGYTF
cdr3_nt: TGTGCCAGCAGTGAACTACAGGCTACTAACTATGGCTACACCTTC

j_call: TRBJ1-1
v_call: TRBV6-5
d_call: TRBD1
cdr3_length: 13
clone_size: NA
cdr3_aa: CASSRRQGTEAFF
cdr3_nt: TGTGCCAGCAGTCGTCGACAGGGGACTGAAGCTTTCTTT

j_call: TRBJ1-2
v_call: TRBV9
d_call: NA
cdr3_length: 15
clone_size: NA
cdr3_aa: CASSPRGGGTYGYTF
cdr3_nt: TGTGCCAGCAGCCCCCGTGGGGGAGGCACCTATGGCTACACCTTC